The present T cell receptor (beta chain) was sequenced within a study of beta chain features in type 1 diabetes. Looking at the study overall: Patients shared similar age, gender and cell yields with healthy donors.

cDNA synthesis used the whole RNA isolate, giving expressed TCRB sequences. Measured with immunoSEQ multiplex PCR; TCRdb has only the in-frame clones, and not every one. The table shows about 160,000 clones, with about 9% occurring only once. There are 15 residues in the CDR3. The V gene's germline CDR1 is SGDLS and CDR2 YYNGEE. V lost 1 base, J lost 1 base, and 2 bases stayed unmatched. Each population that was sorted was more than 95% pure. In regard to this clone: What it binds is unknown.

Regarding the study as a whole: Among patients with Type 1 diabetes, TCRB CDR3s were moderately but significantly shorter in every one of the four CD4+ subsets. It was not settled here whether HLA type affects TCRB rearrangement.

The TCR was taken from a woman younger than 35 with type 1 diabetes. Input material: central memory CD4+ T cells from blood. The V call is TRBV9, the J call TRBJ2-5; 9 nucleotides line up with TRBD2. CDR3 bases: TGTGCCAGCAGCGTAAGCGGGAGGTTCCAAGAGACCCAGTACTTC. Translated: CASSVSGRFQETQYF. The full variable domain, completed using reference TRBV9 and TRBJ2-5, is DSGVTQTPKHLITATGQRVTLRCSPRSGDLSVYWYQQSLDQGLQFLIQYYNGEERAKGNILERFSAQQFPDLHSELNLSSLELGDSALYFCASSVSGRFQETQYFGPGTRLLVL.